The 24 T cell receptor beta chains given below trace back to one sample, sequenced in a study of blood T cell repertoires in COVID-19. Libraries were prepared by immunoSEQ multiplex PCR; TCRdb keeps only in-frame clonotypes and omits some of them. The repertoire holds 35,000 to 40,000 clones, with about 87% as singletons. Sequencing was carried out using peripheral blood. The receptors derive from a human donor in a cohort sampled during active COVID-19.

The V and J genes are TRBV5-4 and TRBJ2-3; D might be TRBD2 (6 bases). With 4 bases removed from V and 2 bases from J, the gap between germline ends came to 8 bases. The germline V gene encodes CDR1 SGHNT and CDR2 YYREEE (reference sequence). The CDR3 length is 13 residues. This CDR3 is CASSRDSTDTQYF. As DNA, the CDR3 is TGTGCCAGCAGCAGGGACTCCACAGATACGCAGTATTTT.

This clone was counted between two and nine times. The chain is built from TRBV2 and TRBJ1-3; TRBD1 is a possible D gene (6 bases). Trimming removed 0 bases from V and 4 bases from J, with 10 bases in between. Germline CDR1 reads SNHLY; CDR2 reads FYNNEI. This CDR3 contains 15 residues. The CDR3 protein is CASSEARGRGNTIYF. DNA for the CDR3: TGTGCCAGCAGTGAAGCGCGGGGGCGAGGAAACACCATATATTTT.

The chain has TRBV5-6 and TRBJ1-2; TRBD1 agrees at 7 bases. Germline V CDR1 and CDR2: SGHDT, YYEEEE. Trimming removed 3 bases from V and 5 bases from J; junction bases left unmatched: 7. The CDR3 is made up of 14 amino acids. The CDR3 DNA sequence: TGTGCCAGCAGCTCACTTGACAGGGCTTATGGCTACACCTTC. It translates to CASSSLDRAYGYTF.

Only a few counts were recorded for this clone. V and J are TRBV5-4 and TRBJ1-6; TRBD1 agrees at 7 bases. Germline V gene data show CDR1 as SGHNT and CDR2 as YYREEE (reference sequence). Germline trimming cut 4 bases from V and 11 bases from J; bases unmatched to any gene: 15. The CDR3 loop spans 16 amino acids. The CDR3 loop reads CASSPGRSTGYAPLHF. The CDR3 DNA follows: TGTGCCAGCAGCCCCGGACGCTCGACAGGGTACGCACCCCTCCACTTT.

V usage is TRBV7-9 and J usage is TRBJ1-4; D unclear. The CDR3 extends over 15 amino acids. V shed 1 base and J shed 8 bases, with 14 bases lying between them. Germline-derived CDR1 and CDR2 are SEHNR and FQNEAQ (reference sequence). This chain's CDR3 is CASSLGISTEEKLFF. The CDR3 nucleotides read TGTGCCAGCAGCTTAGGTATTTCCACGGAGGAAAAACTGTTTTTT.

The chain carries TRBV5-6 and TRBJ2-3; possibly TRBD1 for D (5 bases). Germline-derived CDR1 and CDR2 are SGHDT and YYEEEE. Trimming removed 0 bases from V and 0 bases from J, with 14 bases in between. The CDR3 is 17 residues long. CDR3 DNA sequence: TGTGCCAGCAGCTTGGGGGCGACAGCCCTTAGCACAGATACGCAGTATTTT. It is translated as CASSLGATALSTDTQYF.

This rearrangement joins TRBV11-2 to TRBJ2-7, with D perhaps matching TRBD2 (5 bases). Germline V lookup: CDR1 SGHAT, CDR2 FQNNGV. The germline V and J ends were trimmed by 1 base and 4 bases, with 20 bases remaining between them. The CDR3 is 17 amino acids. The CDR3 DNA reads TGTGCCAGCAGCTTAGTTAGGCTCGAGGGAGACCGGTACGAGCAGTACTTC. Translated, it gives CASSLVRLEGDRYEQYF.

The rearrangement joins TRBV18 to TRBJ1-4; 9 bases align to TRBD1. The germline CDR1 and CDR2 sequences are KGHSH and LQKENI. Germline trimming cut 0 bases from V and 8 bases from J; bases unmatched to any gene: 1. The CDR3 sequence is 14 residues long. CDR3 sequence (DNA): TGTGCCAGCTCACCACCGGGACAGGGAGAAAAACTGTTTTTT. Translated: CASSPPGQGEKLFF.

This chain uses TRBV4-1 with TRBJ1-3, with a weak D call TRBD1 (5 bases). V gave up 0 bases and J gave up 7 bases, with 16 bases separating them. The CDR3 sequence is 16 residues long. Germline V gene lookup returns CDR1 MGHRA and CDR2 YSYEKL. The CDR3 DNA is TGCGCCAGCAGCCAAGACGAGGGAGTTGGGGGGAACACCATATATTTT. It specifies CASSQDEGVGGNTIYF.

J is TRBJ2-7 and V is TRBV27; D possibly corresponds to TRBD1 (6 bases). The CDR3 has 14 residues. The V end lost 6 bases, the J end lost 7 bases, and 19 bases lay between the germline ends. Looked up from germline, CDR1 is MNHEY and CDR2 is SMNVEV (reference sequence). This CDR3 is CASRAGTGQVEQYF. In nucleotides, the CDR3 is TGTGCCAGCAGGGCCGGGACGGGACAAGTGGAGCAGTACTTC.

The chain combines TRBV4-3 with TRBJ2-5, with 8 bases lining up with TRBD2. There are 15 residues in the CDR3. CDR1 LGHNA and CDR2 YSLEER come from the germline V gene. The trim removed 0 bases at V and 5 bases at J, leaving 5 bases unmatched. The CDR3 DNA reads TGCGCCAGCAGCCAAGAGTACGGGACTAGGGAGACCCAGTACTTC. Its translation is CASSQEYGTRETQYF.

The chain combines TRBV5-5 with TRBJ2-3, with 12 bases identical to TRBD2. The CDR3 sequence is 15 residues long. After removal of 3 bases from V and 8 bases from J, the junction contained 7 bases not matched to a gene. Germline CDR1 SGHKS, CDR2 YYEKEE (reference sequence). Here the CDR3 DNA reads TGTGCCAGCAGCTCAGGACTAGCGGGAATCGGTACGCAGTATTTT. Protein product: CASSSGLAGIGTQYF.

The rearrangement joins TRBV6-5 to TRBJ1-2; 9 bases line up with TRBD1. The CDR3 is made up of 13 amino acids. Germline assignment: CDR1 MNHEY and CDR2 SVGAGI. V lost 6 bases to trimming and J lost 7 bases; unmatched junction nucleotides: 6. The DNA for the CDR3 is TGTGCCAGCAGAAGGACAGGGGCGGCTGGCTACACCTTC. The encoded protein is CASRRTGAAGYTF.

The CDR3 region is CASSPGHGNEKLFF. In nucleotides, the CDR3 is TGCGCCAGCAGTCCGGGACATGGTAATGAAAAACTGTTTTTT. The rearrangement uses TRBV5-1 and TRBJ1-4; possibly TRBD1 for D (6 bases). The CDR3 has 14 residues. Germline-derived CDR1 and CDR2 are SGHRS and YFSETQ. V shed 5 bases and J shed 4 bases, with 12 bases lying between them.

The table lists this clone with a count of one. The rearrangement joins TRBV10-1 to TRBJ1-2; weak D call: TRBD1 (5 bases). Trimming took 1 base from V and 5 from J, leaving 14 bases between them. CDR1 WNHNN and CDR2 SYGVQD come from the germline V gene (reference sequence). This CDR3 comprises 15 residues. CDR3 protein: CASSEWEGIIYGYTF. DNA of the CDR3: TGCGCCAGCAGTGAGTGGGAGGGGATCATATATGGCTACACCTTC.

The CDR3 bases are TGTGCCAGCAGTGAAGCTAGCGGGGGGAGGCGCTACGAGCAGTACTTC. Encoded protein: CASSEASGGRRYEQYF. This chain links TRBV2 with TRBJ2-7; 10 bases match TRBD2. The CDR3 spans 16 residues. The germline CDR1 and CDR2 sequences are SNHLY and FYNNEI. V trimming: 0 bases; J trimming: 3 bases; junction bases outside the gene matches: 5.

This chain uses TRBV7-9 with TRBJ2-1; D gene unclear. The CDR3 has 13 residues. Germline V CDR1 and CDR2: SEHNR, FQNEAQ (reference sequence). V was pared by 1 base and J by 7 bases, with 8 bases between. CDR3: CASSLGSRNEQFF. In DNA form, the CDR3 reads TGTGCCAGCAGCTTAGGTTCGCGGAATGAGCAGTTCTTC. Variable domain in full (rest from reference TRBV7-9 and TRBJ2-1): DTGVSQNPRHKITKRGQNVTFRCDPISEHNRLYWYRQTLGQGPEFLTYFQNEAQLEKSRLLSDRFSAERPKGSFSTLEIQRTEQGDSAMYLCASSLGSRNEQFFGPGTRLTVL.

V gene TRBV6-5 combines with J gene TRBJ2-2; 9 positions match TRBD2. The V segment lost 2 bases and the J segment 5 bases; nucleotides outside the gene matches: 6. The CDR3 contains 16 residues. Germline V lookup: CDR1 MNHEY, CDR2 SVGAGI. The DNA for the CDR3 is TGTGCCAGCAGTTACGGTAGCGGGGGCTTTACCGGGGAGCTGTTTTTT. It translates to CASSYGSGGFTGELFF.

The chain has TRBV6-5 and TRBJ1-2; the match to TRBD1 covers 7 bases. Germline CDR1 MNHEY, CDR2 SVGAGI. The V gene end was trimmed by 7 bases and the J gene end by 7 bases; junction bases not matched to a gene: 9. CDR3 length: 13 amino acids. CDR3 protein: CASTSDRAGGYTF. CDR3 nucleotide sequence: TGTGCCAGCACCTCAGACAGGGCTGGTGGCTACACCTTC.

The CDR3 here is CASDGAGGNEQFF. In DNA form, the CDR3 reads TGTGCCAGCGACGGGGCGGGGGGTAATGAGCAGTTCTTC. The chain links TRBV5-5 to TRBJ2-1, with 8 nucleotides matching TRBD2. V shed 7 bases and J 7 bases; nucleotides not matched to a gene: 7. CDR1 is SGHKS and CDR2 is YYEKEE in the germline V gene (reference sequence). This CDR3 spans 13 amino acids. The full variable domain, completed using reference TRBV5-5 and TRBJ2-1, is DAGVTQSPTHLIKTRGQQVTLRCSPISGHKSVSWYQQVLGQGPQFIFQYYEKEERGRGNFPDRFSARQFPNYSSELNVNALLLGDSALYLCASDGAGGNEQFFGPGTRLTVL.

V is TRBV6-1 and J is TRBJ1-1, with a possible D match to TRBD1 (5 bases). Germline-derived CDR1 and CDR2 are MNHNS and SASEGT. Trimming pared 3 bases from V and 11 bases from J, leaving 19 bases between. The CDR3 contains 14 residues. The CDR3 region is CASSEVQGSLEAFF. CDR3 sequence (DNA): TGTGCCAGCAGTGAGGTGCAGGGTTCTTTGGAGGCTTTCTTT.

The chain has TRBV15 and TRBJ1-2; weak D call: TRBD1 (5 bases). CDR1 and CDR2 from the germline V gene are LNHNV and YYDKDF (reference sequence). This CDR3 is 13 amino acids long. With 1 base removed from V and 2 bases from J, the gap between germline ends came to 5 bases. The CDR3 loop reads CATSRGTNYGYTF. The CDR3, as DNA: TGTGCCACCAGCAGAGGGACAAACTATGGCTACACCTTC.

The CDR3 spells CASSHTFRGAFGGANVLTF. Here the CDR3 DNA reads TGTGCCAGCAGCCACACCTTCAGGGGGGCATTTGGAGGGGCCAACGTCCTGACTTTC. The chain recombines TRBV3-1 (or the pseudogene TRBV3-2) with TRBJ2-6; D may be TRBD1 (7 bases). From germline, CDR1 is LGHDT and CDR2 YNNKEL (reference sequence). CDR3 length: 19 amino acids. V was trimmed by 3 bases and J by 4 bases, leaving 22 bases between them.

The chain is built from TRBV7-3 and TRBJ2-1; TRBD2 is a possible D gene (5 bases). Germline-derived CDR1 and CDR2 are SGHTA and FQGTGA. Trimming removed 0 bases from V and 7 bases from J, with 7 bases in between. The CDR3 has 13 amino acids. CDR3 amino acids: CASSLTEANEQFF. The CDR3 bases are TGTGCCAGCAGCTTAACGGAGGCGAATGAGCAGTTCTTC.